Listed here is a single T cell receptor (beta chain). These data belong to a study of blood T cell repertoires in COVID-19. Libraries were prepared by immunoSEQ multiplex PCR; TCRdb keeps only in-frame clonotypes and omits some of them. The sample lists approximately 500,000 clones, 85% to 90% seen once, with roughly 8% in the top ten. The CDR3 is made up of 13 amino acids. The V gene's germline CDR1 is ENHRY and CDR2 SYGVKD. Deletions cut 10 bases from V and 4 bases from J, with 14 bases between. Sequenced sample: peripheral blood. This clonotype was sampled from a woman aged 45-65 years with COVID-19, enrolled during active disease. The chain uses TRBV10-3 and TRBJ1-3; D perhaps matches TRBD1 (5 bases). The CDR3 protein is CATVGGEGNTIYF. CDR3 nucleotides: TGTGCCACCGTGGGGGGTGAGGGAAACACCATATATTTT.